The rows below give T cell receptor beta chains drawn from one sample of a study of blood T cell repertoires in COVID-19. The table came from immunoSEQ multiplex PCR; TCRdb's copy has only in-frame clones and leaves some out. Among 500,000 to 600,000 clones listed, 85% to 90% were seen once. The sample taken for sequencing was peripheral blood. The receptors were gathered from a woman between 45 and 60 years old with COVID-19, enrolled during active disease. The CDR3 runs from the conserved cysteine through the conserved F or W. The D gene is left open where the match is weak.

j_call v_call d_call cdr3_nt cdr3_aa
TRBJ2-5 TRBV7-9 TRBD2 TGTGCCAGCAGCACCGGGACTATATCCCTGGAGACCCAGTACTTC CASSTGTISLETQYF
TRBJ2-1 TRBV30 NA TGTGCCTGGGGAGGGGGCCCCTACAATGAGCAGTTCTTC CAWGGGPYNEQFF
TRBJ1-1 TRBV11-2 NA TGTGCCAGCAGCTTAGGGGAGGGCACTGAAGCTTTCTTT CASSLGEGTEAFF
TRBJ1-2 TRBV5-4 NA TGTGCCAGCAGCCCGCGACAGGTTGCCGGCTACACCTTC CASSPRQVAGYTF
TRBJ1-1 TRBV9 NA TGTGCCAGCAGCGTACCATCGGTCGGGGGTAGCACTGAAGCTTTCTTT CASSVPSVGGSTEAFF
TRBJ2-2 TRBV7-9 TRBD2 TGTGCCAGCAGGAAGGCTAGCGGGGCGCTCACCGGGGAGCTGTTTTTT CASRKASGALTGELFF
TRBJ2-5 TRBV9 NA TGTGCCAGCAGCGTAGATGGTGGGGGCTCTCAAGGGACCCAGTACTTC CASSVDGGGSQGTQYF
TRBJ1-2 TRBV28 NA TGTGCCAGCAGTTGGACAGCCAGGAACTATGGCTACACCTTC CASSWTARNYGYTF
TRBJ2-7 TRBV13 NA TGTGCCAGCAGCCCAACTCTACAGGGTTCACGCGAGCAGTACTTC CASSPTLQGSREQYF
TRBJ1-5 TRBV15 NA TGTGCCACCAGCCGGGGGTCCCCCGGAAATCAGCCCCAGCATTTT CATSRGSPGNQPQHF